Below are 19 T cell receptor beta chains sequenced from a single sample in a study of graft-versus-host responses after intestinal transplantation. The data were produced by immunoSEQ multiplex PCR, yet TCRdb's version contains in-frame clones alone and is incomplete. There are tens of thousands of clones in the sample; 85% to 95% occur only once, and roughly 0.5% lies in the top ten. Antigens of these TCRs are unknown. The starting material was unstimulated CD8+ T cells sorted from spleen or lymph node cells, obtained before intestinal transplant. All receptors come from a human donor who received an intestinal transplant.

V and J are TRBV20-1 and TRBJ1-2; 7 bases map to TRBD1. The CDR3 loop spans 11 amino acids. CDR1 and CDR2 from the germline V gene are DFQATT and SNEGSKA (reference sequence). As DNA, the CDR3 is TGCAGCCCGGGACAGCTATATGGCTACACCTTC. Translated: CSPGQLYGYTF.

The J gene is TRBJ1-6, the V gene TRBV7-8; no firm D call. Trimming left V 2 bases short and J 4 bases short, with 6 bases between. The germline gives CDR1 SGHVS, CDR2 FQNEAQ. This CDR3 region has 14 residues. The CDR3 coding sequence is TGTGCCAGCAGCTTACGGTCTTATAATTCACCCCTCCACTTT. Translated, it gives CASSLRSYNSPLHF.

The J gene is TRBJ2-1, the V gene TRBV12-5; TRBD2 might be the D (6 bases). This CDR3 is 16 amino acids long. Germline CDR1 LGHNT, CDR2 FRNRAP. The V gene lost 0 bases and the J gene lost 5 bases, with 14 bases spanning the gap. CDR3 coding DNA: TGTGCTAGTGGTTTGGTACAGGAGCGGGCCAACAATGAGCAGTTCTTC. Residues: CASGLVQERANNEQFF.

Details on this clone: No DNA is shown, since the ends of the CDR3 on it are uncertain; the CDR3 is the one TCRdb lists. V usage is TRBV6-5 and J usage is TRBJ2-1; TRBD1 is taken as the D call from the table, unchecked against the DNA. The CDR3 sequence runs 15 residues, both termini included. Germline V gene sequence: CDR1 MNHEY, CDR2 SVGAGI. CDR3 loop: CASSSSDDSLNEQFF.

V usage is TRBV5-1 and J usage is TRBJ1-2; perhaps TRBD1 as D (6 bases). CDR3 size: 13 residues. Trimming shortened V by 9 bases and J by 6 bases, and 18 bases separated the two germline ends. The germline CDR1 and CDR2 sequences are SGHRS and YFSETQ. The CDR3 region is CATSQGAVDGYTF. The CDR3 DNA reads TGCGCCACCTCACAGGGAGCGGTGGATGGCTACACCTTC.

The CDR3 is CASSLRDSLNQPQHF. CDR3 nucleotide sequence: TGTGCCAGCAGTTTGAGGGACAGCCTCAATCAGCCCCAGCATTTT. The chain joins TRBV28 to TRBJ1-5, with 7 bases lining up with TRBD1. Germline CDR1 MDHEN, CDR2 SYDVKM. The CDR3 is 15 amino acids. The V segment lost 3 bases and the J segment 3 bases; nucleotides outside the gene matches: 5.

As for this clone: A read error may account for a junction end that differs from germline. The rearrangement uses TRBV10-3 and TRBJ1-1; no definite D call. The germline V gene encodes CDR1 ENHRY and CDR2 SYGVKD. The CDR3 covers 11 residues. The chain's CDR3 is CAISGNTKAFF. The DNA of the CDR3 is TGTGCCATCAGTGGAAACACTAAAGCTTTCTTT.

This rearrangement joins TRBV4-1 to TRBJ2-7; 11 bases match TRBD1. The CDR3 totals 15 residues. J lost 5 bases, V lost 4 bases, and 7 bases had no gene match. Germline assignment: CDR1 MGHRA and CDR2 YSYEKL. In nucleotides, the CDR3 is TGCGCCAGCAGCCCGGGACAGGGGGGTGAAAACGAGCAGTACTTC. As protein: CASSPGQGGENEQYF.

This chain joins TRBV25-1 and TRBJ2-1; D is unresolved. The CDR3 length is 12 residues. Germline loops: CDR1 MGHDK, CDR2 SYGVNS. Deletions cut 6 bases from V and 8 bases from J, with 11 bases between. For the CDR3, the DNA is TGTGCCAGCAGCGGAGTCTGGGATGAGCAGTTCTTC. It yields the protein CASSGVWDEQFF.

This chain connects TRBV27 to TRBJ2-5; 8 nucleotides agree with TRBD2. The tail of the sequence fits TRBJ2-7 better, so the J call may be wrong. Germline-derived CDR1 and CDR2 are MNHEY and SMNVEV (reference sequence). CDR3 length: 14 amino acids. The CDR3 DNA reads TGTGCCAGCAGTTCAGGACTAGCCGGCTACGAGCAGTACTTC. It codes for CASSSGLAGYEQYF.

This chain links TRBV28 with TRBJ2-1; tentative D call: TRBD2 (7 bases). Germline V gene data show CDR1 as MDHEN and CDR2 as SYDVKM. The CDR3 is 15 amino acids. With 7 bases removed from V and 8 bases from J, the gap between germline ends came to 21 bases. CDR3 loop: CASTAGAQKGYEQFF. The DNA of the CDR3 is TGTGCCAGCACCGCGGGGGCCCAAAAAGGATATGAGCAGTTCTTC. Full variable domain (missing parts from reference TRBV28 and TRBJ2-1): DVKVTQSSRYLVKRTGEKVFLECVQDMDHENMFWYRQDPGLGLRLIYFSYDVKMKEKGDIPEGYSVSREKKERFSLILESASTNQTSMYLCASTAGAQKGYEQFFGPGTRLTVL.

This clone was detected a few times. V gene TRBV27 combines with J gene TRBJ1-6; 7 bases are shared with TRBD1. With 5 bases clipped from V and 7 bases from J, the junction kept 5 bases outside the gene matches. This CDR3 region has 14 residues. Germline CDR1 MNHEY, CDR2 SMNVEV (reference sequence). The CDR3 here is CASSRQGSNSPLHF. CDR3 nucleotide sequence: TGTGCCAGCAGTCGACAGGGCAGCAATTCACCCCTCCACTTT.

The V gene is TRBV10-2, the J gene TRBJ2-1, with 14 bases fitting TRBD2. CDR3 size: 19 residues. The V gene's germline CDR1 is WSHSY and CDR2 SAAADI. V was pared by 3 bases and J by 1 base, with 8 bases of the junction left unmatched. As DNA, the CDR3 is TGCGCCAGCAGTGATCCCGGGACTAGCGGGAGAGGGTCCTACAATGAGCAGTTCTTC. Translating it yields CASSDPGTSGRGSYNEQFF.

The chain uses TRBV28 and TRBJ2-3, with TRBD2 identical over 11 bases. CDR3 length: 15 residues. The germline V gene encodes CDR1 MDHEN and CDR2 SYDVKM. After removal of 3 bases from V and 1 base from J, the junction contained 0 bases not matched to a gene. CDR3 region: CASSLTSGGTDTQYF. As DNA, the CDR3 is TGTGCCAGCAGTTTGACTAGCGGGGGCACAGATACGCAGTATTTT.

This clone came up a few times. This chain joins TRBV10-3 and TRBJ2-7, with 9 bases that match TRBD1. The CDR3 is 13 residues long. The germline gives CDR1 ENHRY, CDR2 SYGVKD. Trimming at V came to 6 bases and at J to 2 bases, leaving 2 bases not matched to a gene. In DNA, the CDR3 is TGTGCCATCAGGGACAGGGGAGCCTACGAGCAGTACTTC. Its translation is CAIRDRGAYEQYF.

This clone was recorded only once. The gene calls are TRBV4-2 and TRBJ1-1, with D unclear. V lost 0 bases, J lost 0 bases, and 11 bases lay in between. Germline V gene data show CDR1 as LGHNA and CDR2 as YNFKEQ. CDR3 size: 16 residues. The DNA for the CDR3 is TGTGCCAGCAGCCAAGAGACGGTAGCCATGAACACTGAAGCTTTCTTT. Its translation is CASSQETVAMNTEAFF.

The chain employs TRBV7-9 and TRBJ2-7; D is possibly TRBD2 (6 bases). This CDR3 contains 15 residues. Per the germline V gene, CDR1 is SEHNR and CDR2 is FQNEAQ (reference sequence). V was trimmed by 7 bases and J by 2 bases, leaving 18 bases between them. The CDR3 nucleotides are TGTGCCAGCAACCAGTTGGGTGGGACTCCCTACGAGCAGTACTTC. Protein product: CASNQLGGTPYEQYF.

The chain is built from TRBV29-1 and TRBJ2-1; 7 positions match TRBD1. The CDR3 is made up of 20 amino acids. V lost 4 bases and J lost 4; bases outside the gene matches: 25. Germline CDR1 is SQVTM and CDR2 is ANQGSEA. The CDR3 nucleotides read TGCAGCGTTGTAAGGATGGTGGACGGGACAGCCCCTCGGGTATACAATGAGCAGTTCTTC. Protein: CSVVRMVDGTAPRVYNEQFF.

This chain uses TRBV30 with TRBJ2-7; possibly TRBD2 for D (5 bases). In germline, CDR1 is GTSNPN, CDR2 SVGIG (reference sequence). The CDR3 contains 15 residues. With 4 bases removed from V and 3 bases from J, the gap between germline ends came to 19 bases. Here the CDR3 DNA reads TGTGCCTGGAATACCTCCCCCTGGGGAGACTACGAGCAGTACTTC. Translating gives CAWNTSPWGDYEQYF.